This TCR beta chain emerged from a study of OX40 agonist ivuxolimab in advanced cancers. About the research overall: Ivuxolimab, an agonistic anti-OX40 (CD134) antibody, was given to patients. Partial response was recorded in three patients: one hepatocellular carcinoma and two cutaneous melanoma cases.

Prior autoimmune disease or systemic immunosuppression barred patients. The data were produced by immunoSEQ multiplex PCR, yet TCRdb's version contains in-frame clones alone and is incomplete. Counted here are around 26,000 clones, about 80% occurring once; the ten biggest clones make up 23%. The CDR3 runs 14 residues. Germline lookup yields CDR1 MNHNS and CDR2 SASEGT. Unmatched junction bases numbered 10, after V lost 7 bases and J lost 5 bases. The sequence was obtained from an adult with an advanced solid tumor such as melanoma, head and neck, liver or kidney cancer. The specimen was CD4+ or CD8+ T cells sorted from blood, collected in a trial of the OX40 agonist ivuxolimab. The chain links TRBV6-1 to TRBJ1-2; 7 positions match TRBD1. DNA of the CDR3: TGTGCCAGCATCTACAGGGGAACGGGTTATGGCTACACCTTC. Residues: CASIYRGTGYGYTF.